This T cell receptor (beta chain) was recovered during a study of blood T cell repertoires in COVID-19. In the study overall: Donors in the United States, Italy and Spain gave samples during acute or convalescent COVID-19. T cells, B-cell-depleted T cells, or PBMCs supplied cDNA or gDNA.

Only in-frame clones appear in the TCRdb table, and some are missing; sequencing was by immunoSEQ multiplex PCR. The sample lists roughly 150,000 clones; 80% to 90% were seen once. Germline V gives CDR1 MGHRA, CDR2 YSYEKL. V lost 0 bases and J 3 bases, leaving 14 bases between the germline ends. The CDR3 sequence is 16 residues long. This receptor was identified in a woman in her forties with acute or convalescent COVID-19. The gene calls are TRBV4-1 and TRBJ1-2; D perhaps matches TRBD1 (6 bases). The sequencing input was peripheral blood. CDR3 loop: CASSQELGGFYYGYTF. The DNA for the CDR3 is TGCGCCAGCAGCCAAGAGTTAGGGGGATTTTACTATGGCTACACCTTC.